This entry lists 8 T cell receptor beta chains sequenced from one sample in a study of T cell repertoires in cytomegalovirus infection. A single record per CDR3 protein comes from TCRdb applying MiXCR to the reads. This sample carries about 700,000 distinct CDR3 sequences, around a third of them seen once, and the ten largest clones take about 20%. Their antigens are not known. Source: cultured PBMCs, taken from culture after CMV antigen stimulation. These TCRs come from a human donor in good health (CMV status not recorded). Some clones in this sample may be carry-over from other donors' samples.

The chain joins TRBV12-3 or TRBV12-4 to TRBJ2-3; D perhaps matches TRBD2 (7 bases). The CDR3 consists of 12 residues. V was shortened by 6 bases and J by 5 bases, with 9 bases between the two germline ends. The CDR3, as DNA: TGTGCCAGCAGGGGGGGGCGAGATACGCAGTATTTT. Its protein is CASRGGRDTQYF.

This clonotype was seen a handful of times. The chain couples TRBV5-4 to TRBJ1-2; D is undetermined. The CDR3 totals 14 residues. Germline assignment: CDR1 SGHNT and CDR2 YYREEE (reference sequence). V was cut by 0 bases and J by 4 bases, with 10 bases left in between. The CDR3 DNA reads TGTGCCAGCAGCTTGGAGGTCGGCAGCTATGGCTACACCTTC. It translates to CASSLEVGSYGYTF.

The gene calls are TRBV6-5 and TRBJ1-5; 7 bases map to TRBD1. With V trimmed by 8 bases and J by 2 bases, 18 bases remained unmatched. Germline V gene sequence: CDR1 MNHEY, CDR2 SVGAGI. The CDR3 has 18 residues. This CDR3 reads CASLKLGQTTAGNQPQHF. In nucleotides, the CDR3 is TGTGCCAGCCTGAAATTGGGACAGACCACCGCCGGCAATCAGCCCCAGCATTTT.

The CDR3 here is CASSQDSVPRGGQPQHF. The CDR3 region has the DNA TGCGCCAGCAGCCAAGATTCAGTCCCCAGGGGCGGGCAGCCCCAGCATTTT. The rearrangement uses TRBV4-1 and TRBJ1-5; maybe TRBD1 (6 bases). CDR1 and CDR2 from the germline V gene are MGHRA and YSYEKL. Trimming removed 0 bases at V and 7 bases at J, with 19 bases between. This CDR3 is built from 17 residues.

The chain recombines TRBV7-9 with TRBJ2-3; 9 bases are a match to TRBD2. Germline V gives CDR1 SEHNR, CDR2 FQNEAQ (reference sequence). CDR3 length: 16 residues. V was clipped by 5 bases and J by 5 bases; unmatched bases: 11. CDR3 amino acids: CASSLYLIAGEDTQYF. The CDR3 DNA sequence: TGTGCCAGCAGCCTATACCTTATAGCGGGAGAAGATACGCAGTATTTT.

V and J are TRBV12-3 or TRBV12-4 and TRBJ1-2; D ambiguous. The CDR3 loop spans 13 amino acids. Trimming stripped 5 bases from V and 6 bases from J, with 13 bases between. The CDR3 here is CASSPRRLNGYTF. For the CDR3, the DNA is TGTGCCAGCAGTCCCCGGCGGCTTAATGGCTACACCTTC.

The rearrangement links TRBV4-1 to TRBJ2-1, with D maybe TRBD2 (6 bases). The CDR3 is made up of 14 amino acids. The V and J ends lost 3 bases and 4 bases respectively, with 10 bases between them. The germline V gene encodes CDR1 MGHRA and CDR2 YSYEKL. This CDR3 is CASSQGDLYNEQFF. The CDR3 DNA follows: TGCGCCAGCAGCCAGGGGGACTTGTACAATGAGCAGTTCTTC.

The rearrangement links TRBV5-1 to TRBJ2-5; TRBD2 aligns across 12 bases. CDR1 is SGHRS, CDR2 YFSETQ, per germline. The CDR3 contains 16 residues. With 0 bases clipped from V and 4 bases from J, the junction kept 4 bases outside the gene matches. The CDR3 sequence: CASSLGLAGEGETQYF. CDR3 bases: TGCGCCAGCAGCTTGGGACTAGCGGGAGAGGGAGAGACCCAGTACTTC. The full variable domain, its missing parts supplied by reference TRBV5-1 and TRBJ2-5, is KAGVTQTPRYLIKTRGQQVTLSCSPISGHRSVSWYQQTPGQGLQFLFEYFSETQRNKGNFPGRFSGRQFSNSRSEMNVSTLELGDSALYLCASSLGLAGEGETQYFGPGTRLLVL.